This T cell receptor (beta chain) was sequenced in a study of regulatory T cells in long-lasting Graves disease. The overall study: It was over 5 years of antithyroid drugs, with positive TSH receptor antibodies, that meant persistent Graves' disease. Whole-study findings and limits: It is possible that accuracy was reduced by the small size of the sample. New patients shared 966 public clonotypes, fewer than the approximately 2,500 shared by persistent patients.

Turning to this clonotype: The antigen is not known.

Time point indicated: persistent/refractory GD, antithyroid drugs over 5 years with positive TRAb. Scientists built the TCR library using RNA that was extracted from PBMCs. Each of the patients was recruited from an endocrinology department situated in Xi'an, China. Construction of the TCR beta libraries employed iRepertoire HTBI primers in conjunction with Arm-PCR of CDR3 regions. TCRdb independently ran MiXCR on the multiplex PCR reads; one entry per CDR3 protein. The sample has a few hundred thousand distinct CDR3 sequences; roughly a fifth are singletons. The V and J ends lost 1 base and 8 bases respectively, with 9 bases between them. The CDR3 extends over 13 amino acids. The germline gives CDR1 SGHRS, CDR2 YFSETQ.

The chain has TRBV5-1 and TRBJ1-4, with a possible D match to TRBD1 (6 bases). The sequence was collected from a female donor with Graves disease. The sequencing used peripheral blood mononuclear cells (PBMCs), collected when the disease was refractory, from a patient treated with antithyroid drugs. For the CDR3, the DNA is TGCGCCAGCAGCTTGACAGGGATGGAAAAACTGTTTTTT. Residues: CASSLTGMEKLFF.